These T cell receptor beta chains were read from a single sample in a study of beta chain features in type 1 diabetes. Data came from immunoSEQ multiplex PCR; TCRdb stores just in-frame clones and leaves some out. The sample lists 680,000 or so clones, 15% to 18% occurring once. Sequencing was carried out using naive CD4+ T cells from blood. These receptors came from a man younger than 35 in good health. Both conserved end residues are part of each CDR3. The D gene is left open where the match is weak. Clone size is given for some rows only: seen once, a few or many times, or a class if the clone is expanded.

DNA: TGTGCCAGCAGCATATCCGGGACCTTAGGAACTGAAGCTTTCTTT; CDR3: CASSISGTLGTEAFF; size: few; V: TRBV7-2; D: NA; J: TRBJ1-1
DNA: TGCGCCAGCAGCTTGGTACAGGGGTCTGGGGCCAACGTCCTGACTTTC; CDR3: CASSLVQGSGANVLTF; size: NA; V: TRBV5-1; D: TRBD1; J: TRBJ2-6
DNA: TGTGCCAGCGCCGCCCAGGGTGAGCAGTTCTTC; CDR3: CASAAQGEQFF; size: NA; V: TRBV28; D: NA; J: TRBJ2-1
DNA: TGTGCCAGCAGTTCGGGACTAGCGGGAGTAACCGAGCAGTACTTC; CDR3: CASSSGLAGVTEQYF; size: NA; V: TRBV7-3; D: TRBD2; J: TRBJ2-7
DNA: TGTGCCAGCAGTTACTCACCGGGACAGGGGCCCTACGAGCAGTACTTC; CDR3: CASSYSPGQGPYEQYF; size: NA; V: TRBV6-5; D: TRBD1; J: TRBJ2-7
DNA: TGTGCCAGCAGCTCGGCAGGGGGTAACTATGGCTACACCTTC; CDR3: CASSSAGGNYGYTF; size: NA; V: TRBV11-2; D: TRBD1; J: TRBJ1-2
DNA: TGTGCCAGCAGCCAGCAGACGGTAAGGAGTCTTCAGTTCTTC; CDR3: CASSQQTVRSLQFF; size: NA; V: TRBV7-2; D: NA; J: TRBJ2-1
DNA: TGTGCCAGCAGCTTCGACAGGGGATCCTACGAGCAGTACTTC; CDR3: CASSFDRGSYEQYF; size: few; V: TRBV7-2; D: TRBD1; J: TRBJ2-7
DNA: TGTGCCAGCAGGTCCGGCAATCAGCCCCAGCATTTT; CDR3: CASRSGNQPQHF; size: NA; V: TRBV28; D: NA; J: TRBJ1-5
DNA: TGTGCCAGCAGTTTAACAGGGGATGAGCAGTACTTC; CDR3: CASSLTGDEQYF; size: NA; V: TRBV28; D: TRBD1; J: TRBJ2-7
DNA: TGTGCCAGCAGTCTATCCCTGACAGGGCAGGGAGGGGCCAACGTCCTGACTTTC; CDR3: CASSLSLTGQGGANVLTF; size: few; V: TRBV27; D: TRBD1; J: TRBJ2-6
DNA: TGCGCCAGCAGCCAAGACGGGCGGGGGGCGCGCGAGCAGTACTTC; CDR3: CASSQDGRGAREQYF; size: few; V: TRBV4-3; D: TRBD2; J: TRBJ2-7
DNA: TGTGCCAGCAGTGAAGTAGGTCCTGAAGCTTTCTTT; CDR3: CASSEVGPEAFF; size: few; V: TRBV6-4; D: NA; J: TRBJ1-1
DNA: TGTGCCAGCACCAATCAGGGAAAAAACTATGGCTACACCTTC; CDR3: CASTNQGKNYGYTF; size: few; V: TRBV2; D: NA; J: TRBJ1-2
DNA: TGCAGCGTTGGGCCCAATCAGGGGGAGCTGTTTTTT; CDR3: CSVGPNQGELFF; size: few; V: TRBV29-1; D: NA; J: TRBJ2-2
DNA: TGTGCCAGCACCGGACAGGGATATGGCACTGAAGCTTTCTTT; CDR3: CASTGQGYGTEAFF; size: few; V: TRBV2; D: TRBD1; J: TRBJ1-1
DNA: TGTGCCAGCAGTTACTCCGGGGCGGCTAGTGGGGAGGGCTACACCTTC; CDR3: CASSYSGAASGEGYTF; size: NA; V: TRBV10-3; D: NA; J: TRBJ1-2
DNA: TGCGCCAGCAGCCAATACCTTTTCAGGGTCCCGAATTCACCCCTCCACTTT; CDR3: CASSQYLFRVPNSPLHF; size: few; V: TRBV4-3; D: NA; J: TRBJ1-6
DNA: TGTGCCAGCAGCGGGGGGGGCTCTAGCACAGATACGCAGTATTTT; CDR3: CASSGGGSSTDTQYF; size: NA; V: TRBV5-4; D: NA; J: TRBJ2-3
DNA: TGCAGCGTCAAAAAAAACCGGGACAGCGAGCAGTTCTTC; CDR3: CSVKKNRDSEQFF; size: few; V: TRBV29-1; D: TRBD1; J: TRBJ2-1
DNA: TGTGCCAGCAGCCCGAGGACAGGGAGCGGGAGTTTCGCCTACAATGAGCAGTTCTTC; CDR3: CASSPRTGSGSFAYNEQFF; size: few; V: TRBV7-2; D: NA; J: TRBJ2-1
DNA: TGTGCCAGCAGCCTTTACTGGACTAGCGGGAACTCCTACGAGCAGTACTTC; CDR3: CASSLYWTSGNSYEQYF; size: few; V: TRBV7-2; D: TRBD2; J: TRBJ2-7
DNA: TGTGCCAGCAGCTCGACAGGGGGATACAATGAGCAGTTCTTC; CDR3: CASSSTGGYNEQFF; size: few; V: TRBV7-3; D: TRBD1; J: TRBJ2-1
DNA: TGCGCCAGCAGCTCAGGGACGGGGCAGGGTGGCTACACCTTC; CDR3: CASSSGTGQGGYTF; size: few; V: TRBV4-1; D: NA; J: TRBJ1-2
DNA: TGTGCCAGCAGTTTCAGGGATAATTCACCCCTCCACTTT; CDR3: CASSFRDNSPLHF; size: NA; V: TRBV27; D: NA; J: TRBJ1-6
DNA: TGTGCCAGCAGCTTGCCAGGGAAGGGCTACACCTTC; CDR3: CASSLPGKGYTF; size: few; V: TRBV5-6; D: NA; J: TRBJ1-2
DNA: TGTGCCTGGTTAGCATTTACAGGGTATTACTCACCCCTCCACTTT; CDR3: CAWLAFTGYYSPLHF; size: few; V: TRBV30; D: NA; J: TRBJ1-6
DNA: TGTGCCAGCAGCCCCCTGGGACAGACTTTTAGCTATGGCTACACCTTC; CDR3: CASSPLGQTFSYGYTF; size: few; V: TRBV7-9; D: TRBD1; J: TRBJ1-2
DNA: TGCGCCAGCAGCCAAGAAAACTTGGGACTAGCATACGAGCAGTACTTC; CDR3: CASSQENLGLAYEQYF; size: few; V: TRBV4-3; D: TRBD2; J: TRBJ2-7